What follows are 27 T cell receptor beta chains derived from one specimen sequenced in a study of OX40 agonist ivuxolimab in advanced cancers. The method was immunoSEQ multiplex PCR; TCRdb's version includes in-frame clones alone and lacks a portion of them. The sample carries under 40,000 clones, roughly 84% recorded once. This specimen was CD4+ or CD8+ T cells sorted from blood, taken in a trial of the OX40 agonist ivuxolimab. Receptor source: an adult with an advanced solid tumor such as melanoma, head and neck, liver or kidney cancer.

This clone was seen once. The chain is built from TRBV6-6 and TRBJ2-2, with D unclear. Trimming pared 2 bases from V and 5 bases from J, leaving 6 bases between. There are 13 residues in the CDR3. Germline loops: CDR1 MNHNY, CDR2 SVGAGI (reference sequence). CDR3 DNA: TGTGCCAGCAGTTACGGGGATACCGGGGAGCTGTTTTTT. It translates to CASSYGDTGELFF.

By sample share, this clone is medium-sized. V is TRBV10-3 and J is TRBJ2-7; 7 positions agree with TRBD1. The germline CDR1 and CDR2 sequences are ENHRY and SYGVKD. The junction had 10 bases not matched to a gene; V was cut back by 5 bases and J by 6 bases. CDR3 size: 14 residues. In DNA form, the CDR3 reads TGTGCCATCAGTCTAAGTGGGACAGCGGTCGAGCAGTACTTC. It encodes CAISLSGTAVEQYF.

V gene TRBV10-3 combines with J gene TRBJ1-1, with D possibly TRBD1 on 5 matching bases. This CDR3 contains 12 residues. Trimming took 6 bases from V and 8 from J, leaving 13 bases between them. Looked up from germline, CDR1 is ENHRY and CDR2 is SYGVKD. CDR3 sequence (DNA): TGTGCCATCAGATCGGGACGGGGGGAAGCTTTCTTT. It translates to CAIRSGRGEAFF.

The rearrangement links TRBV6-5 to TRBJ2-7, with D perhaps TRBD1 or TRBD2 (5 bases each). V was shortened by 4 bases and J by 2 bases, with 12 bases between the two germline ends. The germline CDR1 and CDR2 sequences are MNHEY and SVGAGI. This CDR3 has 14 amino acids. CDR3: CASSFRETAYEQYF. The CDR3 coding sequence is TGTGCCAGCAGTTTCAGGGAGACGGCCTACGAGCAGTACTTC.

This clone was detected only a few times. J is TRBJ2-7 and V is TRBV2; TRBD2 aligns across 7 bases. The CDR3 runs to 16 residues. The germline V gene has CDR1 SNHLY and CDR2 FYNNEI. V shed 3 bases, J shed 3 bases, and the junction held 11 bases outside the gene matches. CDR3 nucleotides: TGTGCCAGCAGTGAGGGGATTCTAGCGGCCCTCTACGAGCAGTACTTC. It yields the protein CASSEGILAALYEQYF.

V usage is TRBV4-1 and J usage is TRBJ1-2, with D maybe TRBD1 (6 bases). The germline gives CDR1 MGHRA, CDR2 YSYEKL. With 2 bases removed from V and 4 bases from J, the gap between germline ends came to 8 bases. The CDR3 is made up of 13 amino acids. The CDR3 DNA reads TGCGCCAGCAGCCAAACAGGGTCCTATGGCTACACCTTC. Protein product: CASSQTGSYGYTF.

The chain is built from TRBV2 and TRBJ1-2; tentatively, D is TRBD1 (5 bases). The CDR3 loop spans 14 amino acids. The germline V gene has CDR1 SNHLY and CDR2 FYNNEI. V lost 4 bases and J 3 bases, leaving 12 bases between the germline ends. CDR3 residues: CASSGLQGDYGYTF. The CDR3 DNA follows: TGTGCCAGCAGTGGACTCCAGGGTGACTATGGCTACACCTTC.

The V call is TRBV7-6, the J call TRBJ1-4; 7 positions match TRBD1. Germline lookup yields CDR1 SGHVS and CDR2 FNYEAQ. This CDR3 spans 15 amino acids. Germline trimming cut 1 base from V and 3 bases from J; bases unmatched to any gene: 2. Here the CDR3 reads CASSLDRGANEKLFF. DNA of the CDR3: TGTGCCAGCAGCTTAGACAGGGGAGCTAATGAAAAACTGTTTTTT.

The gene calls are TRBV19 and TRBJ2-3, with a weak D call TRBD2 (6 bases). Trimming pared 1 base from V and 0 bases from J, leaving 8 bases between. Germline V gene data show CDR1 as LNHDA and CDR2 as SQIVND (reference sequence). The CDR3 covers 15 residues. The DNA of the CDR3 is TGTGCCAGTAGTATAGTAGGAGGGAGCACAGATACGCAGTATTTT. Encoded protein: CASSIVGGSTDTQYF. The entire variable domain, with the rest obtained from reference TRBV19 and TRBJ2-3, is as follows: DGGITQSPKYLFRKEGQNVTLSCEQNLNHDAMYWYRQDPGQGLRLIYYSQIVNDFQKGDIAEGYSVSREKKESFPLTVTSAQKNPTAFYLCASSIVGGSTDTQYFGPGTRLTVL.

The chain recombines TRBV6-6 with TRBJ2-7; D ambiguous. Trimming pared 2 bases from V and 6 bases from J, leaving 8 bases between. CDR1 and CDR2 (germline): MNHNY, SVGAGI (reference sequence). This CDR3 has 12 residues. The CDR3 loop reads CASSYPSGEQYF. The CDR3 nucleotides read TGTGCCAGCAGTTACCCCAGTGGCGAGCAGTACTTC.

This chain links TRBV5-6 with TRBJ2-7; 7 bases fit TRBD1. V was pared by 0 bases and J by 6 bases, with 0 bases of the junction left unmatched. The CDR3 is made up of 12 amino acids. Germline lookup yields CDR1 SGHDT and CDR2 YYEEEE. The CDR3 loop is CASSLGDSEQYF. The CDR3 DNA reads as TGTGCCAGCAGCTTGGGGGACAGCGAGCAGTACTTC.

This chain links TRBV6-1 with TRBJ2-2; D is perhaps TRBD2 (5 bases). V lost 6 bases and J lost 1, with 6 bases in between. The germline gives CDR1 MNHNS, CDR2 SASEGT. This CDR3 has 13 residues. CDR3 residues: CASRGGNTGELFF. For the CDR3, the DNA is TGTGCCAGCAGAGGAGGGAACACCGGGGAGCTGTTTTTT.

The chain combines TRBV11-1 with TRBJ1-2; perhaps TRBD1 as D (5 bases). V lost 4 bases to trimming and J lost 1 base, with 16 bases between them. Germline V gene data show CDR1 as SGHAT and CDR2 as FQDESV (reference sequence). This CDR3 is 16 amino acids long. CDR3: CASSYGPPGVNYGYTF. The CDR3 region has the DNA TGTGCCAGCAGCTACGGACCTCCGGGGGTTAACTATGGCTACACCTTC. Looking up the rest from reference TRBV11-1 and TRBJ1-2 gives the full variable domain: EAEVAQSPRYKITEKSQAVAFWCDPISGHATLYWYRQILGQGPELLVQFQDESVVDDSQLPKDRFSAERLKGVDSTLKIQPAELGDSAMYLCASSYGPPGVNYGYTFGSGTRLTVV.

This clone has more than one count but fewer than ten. The CDR3 DNA reads as TGTGCCAGCAGCCAAGAACTAGCGGGGGGTGATGAGCAGTTCTTC. Its protein product is CASSQELAGGDEQFF. The chain employs TRBV4-2 and TRBJ2-1; 12 bases are a match to TRBD2. The CDR3 is 15 amino acids. V trimming: 0 bases; J trimming: 8 bases; junction bases outside the gene matches: 2. The germline V gene has CDR1 LGHNA and CDR2 YNFKEQ.

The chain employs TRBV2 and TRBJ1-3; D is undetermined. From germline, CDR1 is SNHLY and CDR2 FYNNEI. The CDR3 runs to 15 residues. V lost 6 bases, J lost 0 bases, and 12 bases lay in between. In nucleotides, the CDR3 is TGTGCCAGCAGGAAAAGCGTTAGCTCTGGAAACACCATATATTTT. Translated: CASRKSVSSGNTIYF. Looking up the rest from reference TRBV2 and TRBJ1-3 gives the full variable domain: EPEVTQTPSHQVTQMGQEVILRCVPISNHLYFYWYRQILGQKVEFLVSFYNNEISEKSEIFDDQFSVERPDGSNFTLKIRSTKLEDSAMYFCASRKSVSSGNTIYFGEGSWLTVV.

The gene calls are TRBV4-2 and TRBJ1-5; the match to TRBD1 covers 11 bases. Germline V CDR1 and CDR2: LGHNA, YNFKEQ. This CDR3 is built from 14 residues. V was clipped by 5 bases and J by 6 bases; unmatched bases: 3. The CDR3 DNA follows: TGTGCCAGCAGCGCTGGGACAGGGGGTCAGCCCCAGCATTTT. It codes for CASSAGTGGQPQHF.

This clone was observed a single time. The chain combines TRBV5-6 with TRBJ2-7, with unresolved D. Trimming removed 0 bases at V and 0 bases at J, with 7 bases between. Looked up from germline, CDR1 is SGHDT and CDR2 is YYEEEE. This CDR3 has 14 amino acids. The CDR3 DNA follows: TGTGCCAGCAGCTTGGTGCAAAGCTCCTACGAGCAGTACTTC. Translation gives CASSLVQSSYEQYF.

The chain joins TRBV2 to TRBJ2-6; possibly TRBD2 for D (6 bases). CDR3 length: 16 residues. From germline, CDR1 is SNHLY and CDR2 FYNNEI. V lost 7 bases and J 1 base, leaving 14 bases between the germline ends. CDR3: CASITRGTSGANVLTF. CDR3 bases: TGTGCCAGCATCACGAGAGGGACTTCTGGGGCCAACGTCCTGACTTTC. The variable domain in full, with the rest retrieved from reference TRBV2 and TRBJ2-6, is EPEVTQTPSHQVTQMGQEVILRCVPISNHLYFYWYRQILGQKVEFLVSFYNNEISEKSEIFDDQFSVERPDGSNFTLKIRSTKLEDSAMYFCASITRGTSGANVLTFGAGSRLTVL.

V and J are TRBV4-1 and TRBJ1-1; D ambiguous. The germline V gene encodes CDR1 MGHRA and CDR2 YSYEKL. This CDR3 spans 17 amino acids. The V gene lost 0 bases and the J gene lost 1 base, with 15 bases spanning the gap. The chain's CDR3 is CASSQEESPGANTEAFF. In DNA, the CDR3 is TGCGCCAGCAGCCAAGAAGAGAGCCCGGGAGCGAACACTGAAGCTTTCTTT.

The DNA of the CDR3 is TGTGCCAGCAGCTCAGGACTAGCGGGGGGGCAAGAGACCCAGTACTTC. It yields the protein CASSSGLAGGQETQYF. This chain joins TRBV7-9 and TRBJ2-5; 15 bases are shared with TRBD2. Unmatched junction bases numbered 2, after V lost 4 bases and J lost 2 bases. The CDR3 runs to 16 residues. Looked up from germline, CDR1 is SEHNR and CDR2 is FQNEAQ (reference sequence).

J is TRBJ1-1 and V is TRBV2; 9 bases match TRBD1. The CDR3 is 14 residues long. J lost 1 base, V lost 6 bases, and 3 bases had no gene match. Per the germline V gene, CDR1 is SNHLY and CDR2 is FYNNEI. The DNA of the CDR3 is TGTGCCAGCAGGCAGGGACAGGGGAACACTGAAGCTTTCTTT. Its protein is CASRQGQGNTEAFF.

In nucleotides, the CDR3 is TGTGCCAGCAGCTCTTCCGGCCGAGGACCCGCCTACGAGCAGTACTTC. Translated: CASSSSGRGPAYEQYF. The chain is built from TRBV7-9 and TRBJ2-7; D is undetermined. The CDR3 sequence is 16 residues long. Germline values: CDR1 SEHNR, CDR2 FQNEAQ (reference sequence). Trimming took 4 bases from V and 2 from J, leaving 18 bases between them.

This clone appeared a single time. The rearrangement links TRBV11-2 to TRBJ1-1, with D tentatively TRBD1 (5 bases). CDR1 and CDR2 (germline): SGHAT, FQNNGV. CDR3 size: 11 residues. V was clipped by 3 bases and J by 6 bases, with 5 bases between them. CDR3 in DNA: TGTGCCAGCAGCTTGGGGCCTGAAGCTTTCTTT. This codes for CASSLGPEAFF.

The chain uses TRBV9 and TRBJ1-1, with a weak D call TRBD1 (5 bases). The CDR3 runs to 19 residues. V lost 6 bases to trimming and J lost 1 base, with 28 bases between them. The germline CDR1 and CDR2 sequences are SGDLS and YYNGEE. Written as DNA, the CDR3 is TGTGCCAGCACCGAAAATTGGGACCGCCCCCTTACCTGGAACACTGAAGCTTTCTTT. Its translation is CASTENWDRPLTWNTEAFF.

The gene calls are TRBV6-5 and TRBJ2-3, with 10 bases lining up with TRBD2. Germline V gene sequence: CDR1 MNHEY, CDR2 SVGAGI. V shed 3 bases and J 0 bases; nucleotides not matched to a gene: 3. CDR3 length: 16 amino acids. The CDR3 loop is CASSYLAGASTDTQYF. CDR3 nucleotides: TGTGCCAGCAGTTATCTAGCGGGGGCTAGCACAGATACGCAGTATTTT.

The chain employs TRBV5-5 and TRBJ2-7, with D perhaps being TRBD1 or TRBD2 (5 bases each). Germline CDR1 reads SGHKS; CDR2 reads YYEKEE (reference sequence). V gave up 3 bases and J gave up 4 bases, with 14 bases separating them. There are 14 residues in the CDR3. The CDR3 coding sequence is TGTGCCAGCAGCTACAGGAATTGGGGGTACGAGCAGTACTTC. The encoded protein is CASSYRNWGYEQYF.

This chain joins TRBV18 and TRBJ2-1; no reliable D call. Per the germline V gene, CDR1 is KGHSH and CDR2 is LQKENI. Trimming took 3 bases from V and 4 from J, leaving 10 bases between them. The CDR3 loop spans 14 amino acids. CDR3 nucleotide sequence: TGTGCCAGCTCACCTGGGCAGGAGTACAATGAGCAGTTCTTC. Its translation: CASSPGQEYNEQFF.